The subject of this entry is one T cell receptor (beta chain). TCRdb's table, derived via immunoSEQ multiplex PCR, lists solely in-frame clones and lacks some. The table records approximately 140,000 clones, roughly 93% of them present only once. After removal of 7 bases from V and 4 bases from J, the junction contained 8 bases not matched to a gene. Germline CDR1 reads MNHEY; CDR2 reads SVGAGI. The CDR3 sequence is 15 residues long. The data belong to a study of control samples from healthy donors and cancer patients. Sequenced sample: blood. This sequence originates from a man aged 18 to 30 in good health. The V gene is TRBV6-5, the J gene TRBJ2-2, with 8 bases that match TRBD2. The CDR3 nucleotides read TGTGCCAGCACGTTATCTAGCGGGTCCACCGGGGAGCTGTTTTTT. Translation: CASTLSSGSTGELFF.